The T cell receptor beta chain under discussion was sequenced for a study of blood T cell repertoires in COVID-19. Study at large: Samples came from the United States, Italy and Spain, spanning acute and convalescent COVID-19.

Per the authors' pipeline: Estimation of nucleated cell counts was performed using reference gene primer amplification. The table came from immunoSEQ multiplex PCR; TCRdb's copy has only in-frame clones and leaves some out. The V and J calls and clone size were taken over from that table, and D and trimming were inferred from the DNA. The sample lists over 250,000 clones, 88% occurring once. Germline CDR1 reads SGHNT; CDR2 reads YENEEA. V shed 5 bases and J 6 bases; nucleotides not matched to a gene: 10. CDR3 length: 15 residues. V usage is TRBV11-3 and J usage is TRBJ1-2; TRBD1 matches 9 bases. This receptor was identified in a woman aged 25 to 39 who had recovered from COVID-19. Sequenced sample: PBMCs or T cells enriched from blood (not recorded which). The CDR3 DNA reads TGTGCCAGCAGCACCCGGGACAGGGTTGGGAATGGCTACACCTTC. Residues: CASSTRDRVGNGYTF.